The 10 T cell receptor beta chains below were found in one sample sequenced in a study of shared clonotypes between healthy human individuals. The repertoire was sequenced with immunoSEQ multiplex PCR; TCRdb's copy has only in-frame clones and lacks some. The table records roughly 2.5 million clones, about 92% of them present only once. Sequenced material: naive CD4+ T cells sorted from blood. Subset here: CD45RA+ positively selected. Every receptor here comes from a man younger than 30 in good health.

The chain couples TRBV7-9 to TRBJ1-5, with a weak D call TRBD1 (5 bases). CDR1 is SEHNR and CDR2 is FQNEAQ in the germline V gene (reference sequence). This CDR3 is 16 amino acids long. Trimming cost V 5 bases and J 3 bases, with 17 bases left between them. This CDR3 reads CASSHTPGALNQPQHF. For the CDR3, the DNA is TGTGCCAGCAGCCATACCCCCGGGGCCCTCAATCAGCCCCAGCATTTT.

This clone has just one count. J is TRBJ1-5 and V is TRBV6-6, with D possibly being TRBD1 (6 bases). CDR1 is MNHNY, CDR2 SVGAGI, per germline (reference sequence). The CDR3 sequence is 15 residues long. Trimming left V 6 bases short and J 3 bases short, with 15 bases between. CDR3 DNA: TGTGCCAGCAGCAAACAGGGCCCCCACAATCAGCCCCAGCATTTT. Its translation is CASSKQGPHNQPQHF.

The chain joins TRBV6-1 to TRBJ1-2; D remains unclear. Trimming removed 7 bases from V and 0 bases from J, with 6 bases in between. In germline, CDR1 is MNHNS, CDR2 SASEGT. The CDR3 sequence is 12 residues long. CDR3 loop: CASNPANYGYTF. The CDR3 DNA reads TGTGCCAGCAATCCAGCTAACTATGGCTACACCTTC.

CDR3 protein: CASSRGRESNQPQHF. The CDR3 nucleotides are TGCGCCAGCAGTCGGGGCAGGGAAAGCAATCAGCCCCAGCATTTT. This chain uses TRBV23-1 with TRBJ1-5, with TRBD1 as a possible D gene (5 bases). TRBV23-1 is an ORF; its function is uncertain. V lost 4 bases to trimming and J lost 1 base, with 11 bases between them. This CDR3 has 15 amino acids.

The V gene is TRBV4-1, the J gene TRBJ2-1, with D maybe TRBD1 (6 bases). The CDR3 has 14 amino acids. V was trimmed by 4 bases and J by 15 bases, leaving 22 bases between them. Germline CDR1 reads MGHRA; CDR2 reads YSYEKL. The CDR3 DNA is TGCGCCAGCAGCCCCCTCGCCCTAACAGGGTCGCGGTTCTTC. This codes for CASSPLALTGSRFF.

The chain recombines TRBV19 with TRBJ2-5, with D maybe TRBD2 (5 bases). In germline, CDR1 is LNHDA, CDR2 SQIVND (reference sequence). V lost 3 bases and J 0 bases, leaving 11 bases between the germline ends. The CDR3 consists of 15 residues. CDR3 DNA: TGTGCCAGTAGTATGAAACGGGGATACCAAGAGACCCAGTACTTC. Amino acid sequence: CASSMKRGYQETQYF.

The chain joins TRBV28 to TRBJ1-2; no reliable D call. V lost 4 bases and J 3 bases, leaving 15 bases between the germline ends. Per the germline V gene, CDR1 is MDHEN and CDR2 is SYDVKM. The CDR3 loop spans 15 amino acids. This CDR3 is CASSSPWQTHYGYTF. CDR3 DNA sequence: TGTGCCAGCAGTTCCCCTTGGCAGACACACTATGGCTACACCTTC.

Regarding this clone: Additional DNA sequences in this sample encode the identical CDR3. The chain combines TRBV7-9 with TRBJ2-7; the D is unclear. CDR3 size: 13 residues. Trimming left V 0 bases short and J 2 bases short, with 5 bases between. Germline loops: CDR1 SEHNR, CDR2 FQNEAQ (reference sequence). CDR3 loop: CASSLAGTYEQYF. The DNA of the CDR3 is TGTGCCAGCAGCTTAGCGGGCACCTACGAGCAGTACTTC.

The V gene is TRBV6-1, the J gene TRBJ2-7; 12 bases are shared with TRBD1. Germline V gene data show CDR1 as MNHNS and CDR2 as SASEGT. With 8 bases clipped from V and 2 bases from J, the junction kept 4 bases outside the gene matches. The CDR3 has 14 amino acids. The chain's CDR3 is CASGRDRGPYEQYF. The CDR3 nucleotides are TGTGCCAGCGGAAGGGACAGGGGGCCCTACGAGCAGTACTTC.

In this sample, this clone turned up a few times. J is TRBJ1-1 and V is TRBV5-1; 9 bases are shared with TRBD1. Trimming removed 4 bases from V and 9 bases from J; junction bases left unmatched: 10. CDR3 length: 14 residues. Germline-derived CDR1 and CDR2 are SGHRS and YFSETQ. The CDR3 DNA is TGCGCCAGCAGCACATGGACAGGGGATACAAAAGCTTTCTTT. It translates to CASSTWTGDTKAFF.